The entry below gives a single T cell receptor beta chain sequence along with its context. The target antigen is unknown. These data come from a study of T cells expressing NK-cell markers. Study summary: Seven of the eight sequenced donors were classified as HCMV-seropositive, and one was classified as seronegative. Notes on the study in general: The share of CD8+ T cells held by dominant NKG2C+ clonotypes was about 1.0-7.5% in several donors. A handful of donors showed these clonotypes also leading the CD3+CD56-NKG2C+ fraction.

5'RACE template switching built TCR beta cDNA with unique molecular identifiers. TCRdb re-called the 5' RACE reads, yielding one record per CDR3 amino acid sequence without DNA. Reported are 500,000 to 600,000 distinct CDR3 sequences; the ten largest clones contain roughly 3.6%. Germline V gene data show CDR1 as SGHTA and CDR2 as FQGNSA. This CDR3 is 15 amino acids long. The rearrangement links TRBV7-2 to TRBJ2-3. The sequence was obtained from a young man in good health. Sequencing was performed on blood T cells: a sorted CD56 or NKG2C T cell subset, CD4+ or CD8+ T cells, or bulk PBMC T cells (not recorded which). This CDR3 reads CASSLVGMITDTQYF.